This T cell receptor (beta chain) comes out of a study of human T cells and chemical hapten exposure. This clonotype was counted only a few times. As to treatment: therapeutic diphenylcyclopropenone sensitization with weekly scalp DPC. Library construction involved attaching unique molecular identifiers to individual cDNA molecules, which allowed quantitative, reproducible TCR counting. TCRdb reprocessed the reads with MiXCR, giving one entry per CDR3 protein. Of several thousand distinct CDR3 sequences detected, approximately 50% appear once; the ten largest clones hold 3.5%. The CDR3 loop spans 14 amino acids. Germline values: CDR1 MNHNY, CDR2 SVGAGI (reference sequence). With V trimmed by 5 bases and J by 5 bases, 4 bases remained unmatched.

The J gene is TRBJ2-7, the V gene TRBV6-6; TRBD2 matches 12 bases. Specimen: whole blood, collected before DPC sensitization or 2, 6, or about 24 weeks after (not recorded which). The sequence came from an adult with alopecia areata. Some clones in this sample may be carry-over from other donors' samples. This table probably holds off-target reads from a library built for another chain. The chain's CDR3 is CASSPTSGSHEQYF. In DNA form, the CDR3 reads TGTGCCAGCAGTCCGACTAGCGGGAGCCACGAGCAGTACTTC.